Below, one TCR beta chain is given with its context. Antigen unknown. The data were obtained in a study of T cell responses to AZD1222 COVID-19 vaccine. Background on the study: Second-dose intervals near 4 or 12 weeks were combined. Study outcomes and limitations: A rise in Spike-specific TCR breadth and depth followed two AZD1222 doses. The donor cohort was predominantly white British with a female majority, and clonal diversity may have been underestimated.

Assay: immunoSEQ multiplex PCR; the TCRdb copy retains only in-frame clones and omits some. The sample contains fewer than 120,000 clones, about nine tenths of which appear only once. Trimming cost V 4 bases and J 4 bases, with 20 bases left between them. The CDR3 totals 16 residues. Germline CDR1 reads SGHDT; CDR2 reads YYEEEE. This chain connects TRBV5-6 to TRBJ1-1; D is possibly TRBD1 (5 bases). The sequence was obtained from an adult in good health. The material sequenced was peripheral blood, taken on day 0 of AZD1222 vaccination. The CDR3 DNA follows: TGTGCCAGCAGCGAAGGAGGGCGGGGGAGGCCCACTGAAGCTTTCTTT. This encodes CASSEGGRGRPTEAFF.